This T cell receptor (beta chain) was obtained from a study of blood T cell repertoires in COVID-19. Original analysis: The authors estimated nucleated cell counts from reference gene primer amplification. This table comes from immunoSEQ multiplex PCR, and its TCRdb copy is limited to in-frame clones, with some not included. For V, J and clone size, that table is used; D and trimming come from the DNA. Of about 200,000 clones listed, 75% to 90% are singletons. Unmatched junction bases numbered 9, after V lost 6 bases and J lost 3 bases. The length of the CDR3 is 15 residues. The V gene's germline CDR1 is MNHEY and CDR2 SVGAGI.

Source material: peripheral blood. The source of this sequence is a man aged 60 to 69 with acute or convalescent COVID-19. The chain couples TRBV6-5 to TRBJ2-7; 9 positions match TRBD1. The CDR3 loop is CASRTGQGSFYEQYF. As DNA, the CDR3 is TGTGCCAGCAGAACGGGACAGGGTTCTTTCTACGAGCAGTACTTC.